The 26 T cell receptor beta chains below were found in one sample sequenced in a study of blood T cell repertoires in COVID-19. The table came from immunoSEQ multiplex PCR; TCRdb's copy has only in-frame clones and leaves some out. The profile shows some 190,000 clones, 70% to 90% of them singletons. The specimen was peripheral blood. The source is a woman in her thirties or forties who had recovered from COVID-19.

The chain links TRBV9 to TRBJ2-5, with 11 bases identical to TRBD2. Germline CDR1 is SGDLS and CDR2 is YYNGEE. V trimming: 3 bases; J trimming: 5 bases; junction bases outside the gene matches: 6. CDR3 size: 15 residues. CDR3 region: CASSATSGNGETQYF. In DNA form, the CDR3 reads TGTGCCAGCAGCGCGACTAGCGGGAATGGGGAGACCCAGTACTTC.

The chain carries TRBV19 and TRBJ1-5, with D unclear. This CDR3 is 15 amino acids long. The germline V and J ends were trimmed by 7 bases and 5 bases, with 18 bases remaining between them. Germline V gives CDR1 LNHDA, CDR2 SQIVND (reference sequence). CDR3 sequence (DNA): TGTGCCAGTACCGAGAGGCCCGGGGTAGATCAGCCCCAGCATTTT. As protein: CASTERPGVDQPQHF.

This chain uses TRBV28 with TRBJ1-1; D gene ambiguous. The germline V gene has CDR1 MDHEN and CDR2 SYDVKM. Trimming stripped 3 bases from V and 6 bases from J, with 8 bases between. The CDR3 covers 12 residues. The CDR3: CASSFMRAEAFF. The CDR3, as DNA: TGTGCCAGCAGTTTCATGCGCGCTGAAGCTTTCTTT.

The J gene is TRBJ2-7, the V gene TRBV7-9; a possible D gene is TRBD2 (6 bases). Germline V lookup: CDR1 SEHNR, CDR2 FQNEAQ (reference sequence). Trimming took off 1 base at V and 0 bases at J, with 13 bases between the two ends. CDR3 length: 16 amino acids. This CDR3 reads CASSLGASAASYEQYF. CDR3 nucleotide sequence: TGTGCCAGCAGCTTAGGGGCTAGCGCCGCCTCCTACGAGCAGTACTTC.

In DNA, the CDR3 is TGCGCCAGCAGCCAAGAAGGTGGTCTAGCAGCGAACACCGGGGAGCTGTTTTTT. It yields the protein CASSQEGGLAANTGELFF. The chain employs TRBV4-3 and TRBJ2-2; possibly TRBD2 for D (5 bases). The CDR3 has 18 amino acids. Between the trimmed V and J ends, which lost 0 bases and 0 bases, there was a span of 14 bases. The germline V gene encodes CDR1 LGHNA and CDR2 YSLEER.

This clone came up once. The chain combines TRBV4-3 with TRBJ2-7; 7 bases are a match to TRBD2. Germline loops: CDR1 LGHNA, CDR2 YSLEER. V trimming: 1 base; J trimming: 1 base; junction bases outside the gene matches: 7. The length of the CDR3 is 16 residues. As DNA, the CDR3 is TGCGCCAGCAGCCAAGCCCCGCAGGGAGGGTCCTACGAGCAGTACTTC. It translates to CASSQAPQGGSYEQYF.

The chain joins TRBV5-4 to TRBJ1-2; TRBD1 aligns across 10 bases. Germline lookup yields CDR1 SGHNT and CDR2 YYREEE (reference sequence). Unmatched junction bases numbered 5, after V lost 6 bases and J lost 9 bases. The CDR3 loop spans 12 amino acids. CDR3 residues: CASIGQGDSYTF. The CDR3 coding sequence is TGTGCCAGCATCGGACAGGGGGACAGCTACACCTTC.

The J gene is TRBJ1-1, the V gene TRBV5-8, with TRBD1 as a possible D gene (5 bases). Trimming took 7 bases from V and 0 from J, leaving 16 bases between them. The CDR3 covers 15 residues. Germline CDR1 reads SGHTS; CDR2 reads YDEGEE. CDR3 bases: TGTGCCAGCTGCTCGGGGGGGAACATGAACACTGAAGCTTTCTTT. Translated: CASCSGGNMNTEAFF.

V and J are TRBV29-1 and TRBJ1-2; perhaps TRBD1 as D (5 bases). CDR1 is SQVTM and CDR2 is ANQGSEA in the germline V gene. The CDR3 length is 13 residues. V was shortened by 3 bases and J by 5 bases, with 13 bases between the two germline ends. The CDR3 reads CSVDQPRGYGYTF. The DNA of the CDR3 is TGCAGCGTTGATCAGCCTCGGGGGTATGGCTACACCTTC.

V usage is TRBV6-5 and J usage is TRBJ2-1; 11 bases are shared with TRBD2. The CDR3 loop spans 15 amino acids. Trimming cost V 6 bases and J 3 bases; bases outside gene matches: 4. Germline values: CDR1 MNHEY, CDR2 SVGAGI. The CDR3 is CASRFTSGSYNEQFF. The CDR3 DNA follows: TGTGCCAGCAGGTTTACTAGCGGGAGCTACAATGAGCAGTTCTTC.

The chain couples TRBV6-4 to TRBJ1-1, with 7 bases matching TRBD1. CDR3 length equals 12 residues. Germline values: CDR1 MRHNA, CDR2 SNTAGT. The J segment lost 11 bases and the V segment lost 10 bases, leaving 13 bases of the junction unmatched. The CDR3 DNA reads as TGTGCCAACCATACAGGGGACCTGGGGGCTTTCTTT. Translated, it gives CANHTGDLGAFF.

The rearrangement links TRBV12-3 or TRBV12-4 to TRBJ2-7, with D possibly matching TRBD1 (5 bases). V lost 6 bases and J lost 6, with 12 bases in between. This CDR3 spans 12 amino acids. DNA of the CDR3: TGTGCCAGCAGGTCCGACAGCGCCGAGCAGTACTTC. Protein product: CASRSDSAEQYF.

The chain employs TRBV5-4 and TRBJ2-2; 9 nucleotides line up with TRBD1. J was trimmed by 4 bases and V by 3 bases; bases with no gene match: 7. This CDR3 has 16 amino acids. Germline lookup yields CDR1 SGHNT and CDR2 YYREEE (reference sequence). The CDR3 coding sequence is TGTGCCAGCAGCTCACCGGGACAGGGTCTCACCGGGGAGCTGTTTTTT. Its protein is CASSSPGQGLTGELFF.

The J gene is TRBJ1-4, the V gene TRBV28; 7 nucleotides align to TRBD1. Germline V CDR1 and CDR2: MDHEN, SYDVKM. Trimming took 2 bases from V and 12 from J; bases not matched to a gene: 3. The CDR3 length is 12 residues. The CDR3 DNA sequence: TGTGCCAGCAGTTTACAGGACAGGCAACTGTTTTTT. Encoded protein: CASSLQDRQLFF.

CDR3 in amino acids: CASGASGSTDTQYF. CDR3 sequence (DNA): TGTGCCAGCGGAGCTAGCGGTAGCACAGATACGCAGTATTTT. The V call is TRBV9, the J call TRBJ2-3, with TRBD2 matching over 7 bases. V shed 7 bases and J 0 bases; nucleotides not matched to a gene: 5. From germline, CDR1 is SGDLS and CDR2 YYNGEE. The length of the CDR3 is 14 residues.

This clone was observed a single time. The chain has TRBV6-5 and TRBJ2-7; 8 nucleotides align to TRBD2. Trimming removed 7 bases from V and 2 bases from J; junction bases left unmatched: 7. Germline CDR1 is MNHEY and CDR2 is SVGAGI. The CDR3 is made up of 14 amino acids. This CDR3 is CASMVLAGPYEQYF. CDR3 DNA: TGTGCCAGCATGGTTCTAGCGGGTCCCTACGAGCAGTACTTC.

This chain links TRBV9 with TRBJ2-1; 9 nucleotides align to TRBD1. V lost 4 bases, J lost 3 bases, and 8 bases stayed unmatched. The germline gives CDR1 SGDLS, CDR2 YYNGEE. The CDR3 has 16 amino acids. In DNA form, the CDR3 reads TGTGCCAGCAGCCCCCGAAGGACAGGGGACTACAATGAGCAGTTCTTC. Encoded protein: CASSPRRTGDYNEQFF.

The rearrangement uses TRBV15 and TRBJ2-7; the match to TRBD1 covers 8 bases. This CDR3 is 15 amino acids long. Per germline, CDR1 LNHNV and CDR2 YYDKDF (reference sequence). Unmatched junction bases numbered 5, after V lost 2 bases and J lost 2 bases. The CDR3 DNA is TGTGCCACCAGCAGATACCCAGGGGGCGCCTACGAGCAGTACTTC. Translating gives CATSRYPGGAYEQYF.

V gene TRBV5-1 combines with J gene TRBJ2-7, with D perhaps matching TRBD1 (5 bases). The CDR3 is made up of 14 amino acids. In germline, CDR1 is SGHRS, CDR2 YFSETQ. V lost 0 bases and J 2 bases, leaving 9 bases between the germline ends. CDR3 in DNA: TGCGCCAGCAGCTTGGCGGCCAGGGCCTACGAGCAGTACTTC. Amino acid sequence: CASSLAARAYEQYF.

This clone occurred a few times. The rearrangement uses TRBV28 and TRBJ2-5; 11 positions match TRBD2. In germline, CDR1 is MDHEN, CDR2 SYDVKM. The CDR3 has 16 amino acids. The V gene end was trimmed by 6 bases and the J gene end by 5 bases; junction bases not matched to a gene: 11. The DNA of the CDR3 is TGTGCCAGCAGCCATTTAGCGGGAGGGCCGGAGGAGACCCAGTACTTC. Translated, it gives CASSHLAGGPEETQYF.

The chain employs TRBV6-5 and TRBJ2-3; TRBD2 aligns across 8 bases. The germline V gene encodes CDR1 MNHEY and CDR2 SVGAGI. The CDR3 totals 16 residues. V was pared by 2 bases and J by 2 bases, with 6 bases of the junction left unmatched. Written as DNA, the CDR3 is TGTGCCAGCAGTTACGCTCTAGCGGGCCTCACAGATACGCAGTATTTT. Its protein is CASSYALAGLTDTQYF.

The chain recombines TRBV30 with TRBJ1-4, with 9 bases aligning to TRBD1. Trimming cost V 2 bases and J 5 bases; bases outside gene matches: 6. Germline V gene data show CDR1 as GTSNPN and CDR2 as SVGIG (reference sequence). The length of the CDR3 is 15 residues. CDR3 loop: CAWSKQGAMNEKLFF. Written as DNA, the CDR3 is TGTGCCTGGAGTAAACAGGGGGCCATGAATGAAAAACTGTTTTTT.

The chain is built from TRBV4-3 and TRBJ2-1, with TRBD2 matching 12 bases. The trim removed 0 bases at V and 7 bases at J, leaving 7 bases unmatched. The CDR3 runs to 17 residues. Germline lookup yields CDR1 LGHNA and CDR2 YSLEER. DNA for the CDR3: TGCGCCAGCAGCCAAGAATATCATCTAGCGGGAGGGAATGAGCAGTTCTTC. The encoded protein is CASSQEYHLAGGNEQFF.

J is TRBJ1-3 and V is TRBV4-3; unclear D gene. This CDR3 has 17 amino acids. V dropped 0 bases and J dropped 8 bases, with 20 bases sitting between them. Germline V CDR1 and CDR2: LGHNA, YSLEER. This CDR3 reads CASSQDDGRRLEDTIYF. The DNA for the CDR3 is TGCGCCAGCAGCCAAGATGACGGGCGACGGCTGGAGGACACCATATATTTT.

The chain is built from TRBV25-1 and TRBJ1-4; D gene unclear. Germline CDR1 MGHDK, CDR2 SYGVNS. CDR3 length equals 16 residues. The V gene lost 6 bases and the J gene lost 4 bases, with 18 bases spanning the gap. CDR3 sequence: CASSPFDQVHNEKLFF. The CDR3 nucleotides read TGTGCCAGCAGCCCCTTCGATCAGGTTCATAATGAAAAACTGTTTTTT.

V usage is TRBV18 and J usage is TRBJ2-1; D not resolved. The germline V gene has CDR1 KGHSH and CDR2 LQKENI. There are 15 residues in the CDR3. Trimming took off 3 bases at V and 2 bases at J, with 11 bases between the two ends. The CDR3: CASSPSLDAYNEQFF. CDR3 DNA: TGTGCCAGCTCACCCTCCCTAGACGCCTACAATGAGCAGTTCTTC.